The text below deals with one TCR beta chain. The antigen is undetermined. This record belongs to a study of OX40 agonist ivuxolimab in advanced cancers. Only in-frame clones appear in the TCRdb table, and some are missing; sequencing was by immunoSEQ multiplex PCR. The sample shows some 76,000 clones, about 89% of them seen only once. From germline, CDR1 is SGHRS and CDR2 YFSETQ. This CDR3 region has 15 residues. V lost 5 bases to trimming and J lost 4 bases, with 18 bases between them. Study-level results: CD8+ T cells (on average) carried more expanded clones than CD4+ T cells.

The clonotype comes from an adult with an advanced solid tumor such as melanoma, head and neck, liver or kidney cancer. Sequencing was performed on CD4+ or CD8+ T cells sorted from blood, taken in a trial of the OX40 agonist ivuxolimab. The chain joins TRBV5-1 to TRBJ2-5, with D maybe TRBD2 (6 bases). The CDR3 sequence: CASSMASPGVETQYF. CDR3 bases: TGCGCCAGCAGTATGGCTTCCCCGGGAGTAGAGACCCAGTACTTC.